These T cell receptor beta chains were read from a single sample in a study of cytomegalovirus exposure and HLA in healthy donors. Repertoires were generated with immunoSEQ multiplex PCR, while TCRdb's copy carries only in-frame clones and drops some. The sample has fewer than 250,000 clones, 82% seen once; the top ten hold 6%. Material for sequencing was PBMCs. All receptors come from a middle-aged man in good health and CMV-seropositive. Both conserved end residues are part of each CDR3. A row's size may be missing; if present it is once, few, many or a size class.

>TRBV5-4|.
CASSPTSGRPDTQYF
>TRBV5-1|.
CASSLEGHGLAGGEQFF
>TRBV30|few
CAWRNKGGGGVHEQYF
>TRBV4-1|.
CASSLFGTSGSSDTQYF
>TRBV5-6|.
CASTDRGWTEAFF
>TRBV14|.
CASSQEVAGQKWYTF
>TRBV7-3|.
CASSLLGGRAGADTQYF
>TRBV5-1|.
CASSSQGVDTEAFF
>TRBV5-1|few
CASSARLAGGIYNEQFF
>TRBV29-1|few
CSVAQGSNQPQHF
>TRBV7-8|few
CASSGVMGARGEAFF
>TRBV4-1|.
CASSQTGGGETQYF
>TRBV27|.
CASSPRENYGYTF
>TRBV5-1|.
CASSLSNRASYGYTF
>TRBV13|.
CASSPPGLATDTQYF
>TRBV27|.
CASSSLAGGYEQYF
>TRBV5-1|.
CASSFRGSQDTQYF
>TRBV30|.
CAWSRGQITDTQYF
>TRBV4-1|.
CASSQKRGQGVNQPQHF
>TRBV9|.
CASSVVGTSANNEQFF
>TRBV18|.
CASSPRRQPGGETQYF
>TRBV5-1|.
CASSSTSGGTGELFF
>TRBV11-2|.
CASSLDRDSTDTQYF
>TRBV27|.
CASDVPGHYGYTF
>TRBV13|.
CASSLVLSLGGEQFF
>TRBV10-3|.
CAISGTETNEKLFF
>TRBV27|few
CASSLQGLNTEAFF
>TRBV7-2|.
CASSLTLAYQETQYF
>TRBV11-3|.
CASSMGPWETQYF
>TRBV2|.
CASSEWQGNEQFF
>TRBV5-6|.
CASLTMTSRAITGELFF
>TRBV5-1|.
CASSLAQVPSTEAFF
>TRBV19|.
CASSIVDSMNTEAFF
>TRBV6-1|.
CASSVAGGVYNEQFF
>TRBV5-1|.
CASNNGGGGSTDTQYF
>TRBV28|.
CASSLGPGGVYGYTF
>TRBV5-1|.
CASSRQGVNTEAFF
>TRBV5-5|few
CASSSLRDRAYEQYF
>TRBV7-9|once
CASSLLAGAFF
>TRBV2|.
CASSELDRVYTGELFF
>TRBV5-5|few
CAGRTGRTDTQYF
>TRBV28|.
CASSPGVGNYGYTF
>TRBV5-1|.
CASSLGREGRTGELFF
>TRBV30|.
CAWSGGMNTDTQYF
>TRBV9|.
CASSAGTGVGTEAFF
>TRBV27|.
CASSLGGPRAEQFF
>TRBV27|.
CASSPSSGSDYEQYF
>TRBV7-2|.
CASRSKGGSGAYNEQFF
>TRBV5-1|.
CASSSGQGGGYTF
>TRBV7-9|.
CASSPPGLAGAEETQYF
>TRBV7-3|.
CASSPVGGLRGSDTQYF
>TRBV10-3|.
CAISPTSGSPNEQFF
>TRBV14|.
CASTHLREREGPPRSYNEQFF
>TRBV19|.
CASSATGSQPQHF